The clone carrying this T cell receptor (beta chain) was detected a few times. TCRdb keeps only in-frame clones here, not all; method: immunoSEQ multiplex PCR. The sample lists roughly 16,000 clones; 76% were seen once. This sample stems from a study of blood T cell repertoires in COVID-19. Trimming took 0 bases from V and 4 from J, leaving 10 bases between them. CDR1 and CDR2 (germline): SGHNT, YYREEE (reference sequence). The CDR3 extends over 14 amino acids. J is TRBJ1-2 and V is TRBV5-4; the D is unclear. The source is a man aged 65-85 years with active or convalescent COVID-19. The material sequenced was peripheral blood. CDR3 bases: TGTGCCAGCAGCTTGGGCATCGTGAGCTATGGCTACACCTTC. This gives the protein CASSLGIVSYGYTF.